This entry concerns a single T cell receptor (beta chain). Other nucleotide sequences in the sample specify the same CDR3. The source of the sample is a study of blood T cell repertoires in COVID-19. Study details: Sources were T cells, B-cell-depleted T cells, or PBMCs; the material itself was cDNA or gDNA.

The germline CDR1 and CDR2 sequences are KGHSH and LQKENI. The V and J ends lost 2 bases and 5 bases respectively, with 9 bases between them. This CDR3 spans 13 amino acids. Across 20 to 25 US areas, participants ranged in age from roughly 18 to 95 years. Cohort assignment relied on participant-reported clinical history. The protocol was immunoSEQ multiplex PCR, while the TCRdb copy is restricted to in-frame clones and leaves out a portion. The data contain some 380,000 clones, roughly 87% of them seen just once; the ten biggest clones take up around 1.9%. The sequence was obtained from a woman between 40 and 55 years old with acute COVID-19. Sequencing used PBMCs or T cells enriched from blood (not recorded which). The rearrangement uses TRBV18 and TRBJ2-5; TRBD2 is a possible D gene (6 bases). Here the CDR3 reads CASSPGGGETQYF. CDR3 in DNA: TGTGCCAGCTCACCAGGGGGAGGCGAGACCCAGTACTTC.